This T cell receptor beta chain was documented in a study of T cell responses to AZD1222 COVID-19 vaccine listed by TCRdb under 2021. With respect to the entire study: A total of more than 230 trial participants underwent TCR sequencing, of whom under 220 had received two doses of AZD1222 and roughly 26 had received two doses of the MenACWY control vaccine. Trial participants were enrolled by age into subgroups of 18-55, 56-69 and 70-plus years, and around 140, 26 and 57 TCR-sequenced participants, respectively, were included in these subgroups. Study-wide findings and limitations: Because no day 14 peak-response samples were available, the repertoires could be characterized only after the peak T cell response. Participants were mostly white British, with more females than males. The authors suggested clonal diversity may have been underestimated. Conclusions about previously exposed vaccinees are limited because only a handful of AZD1222 recipients were SARS-CoV-2 seropositive at baseline. The whole spike protein was spanned by vaccine-associated CD4 TCRs, and dominant responses were seen in regions 160-218 and 743-854. Spike-specific TCR breadth and depth rose significantly after two AZD1222 doses compared with day 0 and with MenACWY recipients. Nearly half of unique spike-specific TCRs reportedly recognized epitopes outside regions mutated in the B.1.351 and B.1.1.7 variants. In the small 56-69-year group, the increase in depth fell short of significance, most likely because of low power.

Of note for this clone: No antigen is known for it. Per-base quality was not reported, and no clone a single base away is much larger than it.

This specimen's time point label, interpreted: about 28 days (+/-7) after the second vaccine dose. AZD1222 recipients with second doses at about 4 weeks or about 12 weeks were pooled, because spike-specific TCR depth and breadth did not differ between schedules. Vaccinee samples came from UK trials COV001 and COV002, including a single-blind randomized controlled phase 2/3 trial of AZD1222 (ChAdOx1 nCoV-19) in healthy adults. For TCRbeta chain sequencing, PBMC samples were collected from trial participants at day 0 and at day 28 after the second dose. From its cysteine to its phenylalanine, the CDR3 spans 14 amino acids. The DNA shown is the 42-base CDR3, in frame from base 1. V was cut back by 1 base and J by 0 bases, leaving a gap of 3 bases between them. The germline V gene specifies MNHEY as CDR1 and SVGEGT as CDR2. The CDR3 regions of human TCRbeta chains were analyzed by immunosequencing. In the original analysis: Repertoire TCRs were checked for matches against a reference library of SARS-CoV-2-specific TCRs that had been generated using the MIRA antigen-specificity platform. Breadth was defined as the fraction of unique TCRs that were SARS-CoV-2-associated. Depth was defined as the fraction of total T cells that were SARS-CoV-2-associated. Using the MIRA data, each spike-specific TCR was mapped to the spike region that the TCR reacts to and placed in a CD4 or CD8 class. Log10-transformed breadth and depth values were compared by one-way ANOVA with Sidak's multiple comparisons tests. TCRdb took over this immuneACCESS table, retaining in-frame rearrangements with V and J assigned. Such tables are incomplete; in checked studies, under half of the missing clones stem from an unresolved V gene, and the remainder is unexplained. Clonal size and the V and J genes are those of that table, whereas D and trimming came from the DNA. The sample yields 150,000 or so clones; approximately 92% were counted once. The ten largest make up 3% to 4% of the sample.

The source of this sequence is an adult who received the AZD1222 COVID-19 vaccine. This sample comprised peripheral blood, obtained 28 days after the second AZD1222 dose. The chain is encoded by TRBV6-2 or TRBV6-3 joined to TRBJ2-2, with no reliable assignment of the D segment. The CDR3 region has the sequence CASSYWSNTGELFF. The nucleotide sequence reads as follows: TGTGCCAGCAGTTACTGGTCGAACACCGGGGAGCTGTTTTTT.